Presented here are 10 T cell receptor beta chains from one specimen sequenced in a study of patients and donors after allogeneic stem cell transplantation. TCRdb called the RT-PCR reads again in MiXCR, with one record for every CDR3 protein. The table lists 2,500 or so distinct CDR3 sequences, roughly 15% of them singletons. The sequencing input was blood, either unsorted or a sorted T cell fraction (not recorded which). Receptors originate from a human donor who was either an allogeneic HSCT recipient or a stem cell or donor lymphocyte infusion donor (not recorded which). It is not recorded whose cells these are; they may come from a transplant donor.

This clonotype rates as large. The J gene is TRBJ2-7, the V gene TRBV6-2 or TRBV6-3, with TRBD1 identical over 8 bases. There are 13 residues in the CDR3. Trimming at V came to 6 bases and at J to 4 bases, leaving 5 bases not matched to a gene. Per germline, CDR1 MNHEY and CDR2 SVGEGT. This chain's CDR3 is CASSRTGTYEQYF. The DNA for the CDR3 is TGTGCCAGCAGCCGGACAGGGACGTACGAGCAGTACTTC.

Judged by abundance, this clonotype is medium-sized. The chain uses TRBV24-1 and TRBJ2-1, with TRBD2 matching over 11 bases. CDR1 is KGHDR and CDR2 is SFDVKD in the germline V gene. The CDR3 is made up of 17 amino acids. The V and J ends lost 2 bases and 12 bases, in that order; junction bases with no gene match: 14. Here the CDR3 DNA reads TGTGCCACCAGTGATTATACTAGCGGGAGTGAATGGTACGTGCAGTTCTTC. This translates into CATSDYTSGSEWYVQFF.

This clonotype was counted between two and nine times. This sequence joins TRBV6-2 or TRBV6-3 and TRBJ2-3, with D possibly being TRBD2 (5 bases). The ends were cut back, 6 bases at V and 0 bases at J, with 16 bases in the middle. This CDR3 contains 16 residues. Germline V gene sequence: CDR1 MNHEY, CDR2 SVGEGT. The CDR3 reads CASSRLLGSSTDTQYF. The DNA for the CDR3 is TGTGCCAGCAGCCGATTACTAGGATCGAGCACAGATACGCAGTATTTT.

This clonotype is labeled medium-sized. The CDR3 DNA reads TGTGCCAGCAGTTTCCAGAGCGGGGAGCTGTTTTTT. It yields the protein CASSFQSGELFF. V is TRBV5-6 and J is TRBJ2-2; D ambiguous. The ends were cut back, 5 bases at V and 7 bases at J, with 9 bases in the middle. Germline V gives CDR1 SGHDT, CDR2 YYEEEE. This CDR3 has 12 amino acids.

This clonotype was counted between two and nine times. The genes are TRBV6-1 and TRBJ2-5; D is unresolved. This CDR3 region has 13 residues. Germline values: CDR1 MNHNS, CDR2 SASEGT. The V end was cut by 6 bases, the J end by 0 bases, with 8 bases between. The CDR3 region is CASRNTHQETQYF. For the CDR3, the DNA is TGTGCCAGCAGGAATACTCACCAAGAGACCCAGTACTTC.

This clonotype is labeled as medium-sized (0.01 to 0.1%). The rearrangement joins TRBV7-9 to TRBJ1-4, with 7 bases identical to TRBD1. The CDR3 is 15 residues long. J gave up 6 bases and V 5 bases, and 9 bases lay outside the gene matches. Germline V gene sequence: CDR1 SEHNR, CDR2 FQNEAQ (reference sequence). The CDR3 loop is CASSPGTAGYEKLFF. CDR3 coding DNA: TGTGCCAGCAGCCCAGGGACAGCGGGTTATGAAAAACTGTTTTTT. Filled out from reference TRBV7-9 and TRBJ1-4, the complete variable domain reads DTGVSQNPRHKITKRGQNVTFRCDPISEHNRLYWYRQTLGQGPEFLTYFQNEAQLEKSRLLSDRFSAERPKGSFSTLEIQRTEQGDSAMYLCASSPGTAGYEKLFFGSGTQLSVL.

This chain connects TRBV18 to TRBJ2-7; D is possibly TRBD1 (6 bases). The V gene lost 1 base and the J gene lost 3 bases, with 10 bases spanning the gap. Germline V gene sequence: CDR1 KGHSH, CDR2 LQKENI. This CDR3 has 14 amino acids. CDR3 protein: CASSPLEQGYEQYF. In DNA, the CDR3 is TGTGCCAGCTCACCACTTGAACAGGGCTACGAGCAGTACTTC.

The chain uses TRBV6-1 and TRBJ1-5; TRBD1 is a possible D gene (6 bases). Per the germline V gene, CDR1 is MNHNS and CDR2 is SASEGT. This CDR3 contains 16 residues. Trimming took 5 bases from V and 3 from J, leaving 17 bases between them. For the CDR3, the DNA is TGTGCCAGCAGTCTCCCCCCTGACAGGAACAATCAGCCCCAGCATTTT. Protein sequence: CASSLPPDRNNQPQHF.

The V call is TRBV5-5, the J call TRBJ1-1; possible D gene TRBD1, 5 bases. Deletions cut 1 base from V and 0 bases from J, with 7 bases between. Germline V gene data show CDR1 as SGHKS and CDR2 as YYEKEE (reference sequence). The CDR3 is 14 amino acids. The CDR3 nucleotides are TGTGCCAGCAGCTTGAGGGGTATGAACACTGAAGCTTTCTTT. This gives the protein CASSLRGMNTEAFF.

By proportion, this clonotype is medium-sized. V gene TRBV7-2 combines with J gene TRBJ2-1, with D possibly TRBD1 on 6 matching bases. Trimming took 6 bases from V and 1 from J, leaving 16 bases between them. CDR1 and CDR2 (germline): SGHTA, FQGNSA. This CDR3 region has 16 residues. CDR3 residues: CASRELLGQSYNEQFF. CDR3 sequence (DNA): TGTGCCAGCAGGGAGCTCCTCGGACAGTCCTACAATGAGCAGTTCTTC.